This TCR beta chain was captured in a study of T cell repertoires in cytomegalovirus infection. Turning to the study itself: Epitope selection comprised recently identified HLA-C-restricted CMV epitopes and well-studied HLA-B-restricted CMV epitopes. In public TCR beta signatures, there were indications of both CMV infection and matching HLA type. Findings of the study overall: Summed frequency of public TCR beta families distinguished CMV carriers with the relevant HLA.

This clonotype was seen only a few times. As yet, its antigen is unknown. From the reads, TCRdb called clonotypes with MiXCR, one entry per CDR3 protein. The sample contains fewer than 950,000 distinct CDR3 sequences, around a third of which appear only once. The sequence came from a human donor in good health (CMV status not recorded). Some clones in this sample may be carry-over from other donors' samples. The sequencing here drew on cultured CD8+ T cells from PBMCs, taken from culture after CMV antigen stimulation.

CDR3: CASSFSRSNEKLFF. In nucleotides, the CDR3 is TGTGCCAGCAGTTTCTCGAGGAGTAATGAAAAACTGTTTTTT. V gene TRBV27 combines with J gene TRBJ1-4; D ambiguous. CDR1 MNHEY and CDR2 SMNVEV come from the germline V gene (reference sequence). The CDR3 is 14 residues long. Trimming left V 3 bases short and J 4 bases short, with 9 bases between.